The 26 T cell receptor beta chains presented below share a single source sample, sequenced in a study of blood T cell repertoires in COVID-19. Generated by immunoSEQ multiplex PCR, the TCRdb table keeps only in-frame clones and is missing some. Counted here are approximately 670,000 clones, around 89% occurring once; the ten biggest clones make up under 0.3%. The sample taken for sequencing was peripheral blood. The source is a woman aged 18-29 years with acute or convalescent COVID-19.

The CDR3: CASSSAGGRDTQYF. The CDR3, as DNA: TGCGCCAGCAGCTCCGCAGGGGGCAGGGATACGCAGTATTTT. The J gene is TRBJ2-3, the V gene TRBV5-1; the match to TRBD1 covers 8 bases. The V segment lost 3 bases and the J segment 6 bases; nucleotides outside the gene matches: 6. The germline V gene has CDR1 SGHRS and CDR2 YFSETQ. The CDR3 has 14 residues.

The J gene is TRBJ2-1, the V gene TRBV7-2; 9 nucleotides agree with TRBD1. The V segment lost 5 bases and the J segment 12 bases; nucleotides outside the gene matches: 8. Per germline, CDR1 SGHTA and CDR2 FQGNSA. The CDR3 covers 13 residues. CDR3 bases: TGTGCCAGCAGCAAAATTCGACAGGGGGGGCAGTTCTTC. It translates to CASSKIRQGGQFF.

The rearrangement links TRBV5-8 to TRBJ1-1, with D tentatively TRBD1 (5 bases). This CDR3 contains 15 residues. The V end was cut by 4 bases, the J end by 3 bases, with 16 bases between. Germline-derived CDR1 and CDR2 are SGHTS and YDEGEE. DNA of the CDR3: TGTGCCAGCAGCCCCTTATCAGGGTGGGACACTGAAGCTTTCTTT. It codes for CASSPLSGWDTEAFF.

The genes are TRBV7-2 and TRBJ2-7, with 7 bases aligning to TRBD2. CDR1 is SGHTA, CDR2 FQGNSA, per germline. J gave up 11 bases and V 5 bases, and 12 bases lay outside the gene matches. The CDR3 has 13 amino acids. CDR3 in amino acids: CASSTRDYLDEYF. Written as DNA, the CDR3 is TGTGCCAGCAGCACCCGGGACTACCTCGACGAGTACTTC.

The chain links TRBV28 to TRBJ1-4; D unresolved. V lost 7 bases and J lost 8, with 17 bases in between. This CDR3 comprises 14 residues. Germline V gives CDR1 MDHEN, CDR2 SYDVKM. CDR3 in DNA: TGTGCCAGCACCTATCGGGGAGGACGAGAAAAACTGTTTTTT. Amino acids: CASTYRGGREKLFF.

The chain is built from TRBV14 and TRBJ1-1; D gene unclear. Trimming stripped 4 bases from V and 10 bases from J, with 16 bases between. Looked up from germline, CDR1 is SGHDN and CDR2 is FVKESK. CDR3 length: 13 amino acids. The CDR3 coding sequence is TGTGCCAGCAGCCTGCGGGAGGGAGGTGTAGCTTTCTTT. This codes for CASSLREGGVAFF.

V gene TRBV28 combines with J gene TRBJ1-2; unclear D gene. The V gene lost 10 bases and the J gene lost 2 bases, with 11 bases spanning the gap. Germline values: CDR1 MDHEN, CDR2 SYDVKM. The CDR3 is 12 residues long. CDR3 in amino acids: CATEEVNYGYTF. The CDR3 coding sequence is TGTGCCACCGAGGAGGTAAACTATGGCTACACCTTC.

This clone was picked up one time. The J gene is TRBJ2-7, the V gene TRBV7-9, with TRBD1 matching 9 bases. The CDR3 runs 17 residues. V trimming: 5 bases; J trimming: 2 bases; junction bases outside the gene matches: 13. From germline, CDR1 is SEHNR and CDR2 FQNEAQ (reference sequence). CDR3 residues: CASSPPVRGQGPYEQYF. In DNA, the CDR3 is TGTGCCAGCAGCCCACCCGTCAGGGGACAGGGTCCCTACGAGCAGTACTTC.

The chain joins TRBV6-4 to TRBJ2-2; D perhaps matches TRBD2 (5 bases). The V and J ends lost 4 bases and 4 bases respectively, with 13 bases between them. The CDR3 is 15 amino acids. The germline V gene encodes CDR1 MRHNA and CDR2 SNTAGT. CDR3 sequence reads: CASSAGLSATGELFF. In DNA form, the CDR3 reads TGTGCCAGCAGTGCAGGACTCTCCGCCACCGGGGAGCTGTTTTTT.

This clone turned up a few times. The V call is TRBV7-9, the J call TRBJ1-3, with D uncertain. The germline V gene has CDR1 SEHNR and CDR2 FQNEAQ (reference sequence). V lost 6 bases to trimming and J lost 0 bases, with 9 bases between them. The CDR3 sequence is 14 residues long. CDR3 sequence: CASSFSGSGNTIYF. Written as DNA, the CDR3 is TGTGCCAGCAGTTTCTCCGGCTCTGGAAACACCATATATTTT. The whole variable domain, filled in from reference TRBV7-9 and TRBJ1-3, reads DTGVSQNPRHKITKRGQNVTFRCDPISEHNRLYWYRQTLGQGPEFLTYFQNEAQLEKSRLLSDRFSAERPKGSFSTLEIQRTEQGDSAMYLCASSFSGSGNTIYFGEGSWLTVV.

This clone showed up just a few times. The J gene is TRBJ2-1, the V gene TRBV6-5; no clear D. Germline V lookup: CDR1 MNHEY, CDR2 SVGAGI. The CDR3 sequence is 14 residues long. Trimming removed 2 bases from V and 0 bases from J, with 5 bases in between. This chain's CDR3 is CASSYGGSYNEQFF. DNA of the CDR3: TGTGCCAGCAGTTACGGCGGCTCCTACAATGAGCAGTTCTTC.

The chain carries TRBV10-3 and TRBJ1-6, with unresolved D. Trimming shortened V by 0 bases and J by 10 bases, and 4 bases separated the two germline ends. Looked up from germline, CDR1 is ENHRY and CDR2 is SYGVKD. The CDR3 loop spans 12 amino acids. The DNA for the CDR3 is TGTGCCATCAGTGAGTCTCAATCACCCCTCCACTTT. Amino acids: CAISESQSPLHF.

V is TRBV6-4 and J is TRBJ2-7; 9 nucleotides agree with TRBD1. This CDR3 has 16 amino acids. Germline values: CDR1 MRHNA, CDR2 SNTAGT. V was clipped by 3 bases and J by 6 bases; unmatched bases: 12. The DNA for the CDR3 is TGTGCCAGCAGTGAGCAACCCGGGACAGGGTTCCCCGAGCAGTACTTC. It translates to CASSEQPGTGFPEQYF.

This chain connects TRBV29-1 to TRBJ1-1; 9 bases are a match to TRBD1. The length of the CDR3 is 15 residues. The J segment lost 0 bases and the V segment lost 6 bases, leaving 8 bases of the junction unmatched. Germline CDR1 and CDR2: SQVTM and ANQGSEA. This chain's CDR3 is CSVPGTGTVNTEAFF. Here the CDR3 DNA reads TGCAGCGTCCCCGGGACAGGGACGGTGAACACTGAAGCTTTCTTT.

The DNA for the CDR3 is TGCGCCAGCAGCCAAGATTTAGGTGTCAGGTTGGACACTGAAGCTTTCTTT. Translation gives CASSQDLGVRLDTEAFF. The V and J genes are TRBV4-3 and TRBJ1-1; D ambiguous. Germline V gene data show CDR1 as LGHNA and CDR2 as YSLEER. V was clipped by 0 bases and J by 3 bases, with 17 bases between them. The CDR3 has 17 amino acids.

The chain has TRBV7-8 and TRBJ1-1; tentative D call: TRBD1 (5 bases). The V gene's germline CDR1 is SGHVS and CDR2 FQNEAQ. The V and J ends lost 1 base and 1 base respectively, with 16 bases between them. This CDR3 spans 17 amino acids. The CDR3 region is CASSLGSVRQGNTEAFF. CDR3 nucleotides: TGTGCCAGCAGCTTAGGTTCGGTACGTCAGGGGAACACTGAAGCTTTCTTT.

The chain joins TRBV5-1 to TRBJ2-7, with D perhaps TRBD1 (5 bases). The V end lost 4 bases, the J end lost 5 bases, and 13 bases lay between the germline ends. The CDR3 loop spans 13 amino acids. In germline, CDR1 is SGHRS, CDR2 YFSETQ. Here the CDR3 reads CASSQGARDEQYF. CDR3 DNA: TGCGCCAGCAGCCAAGGGGCCAGGGACGAGCAGTACTTC.

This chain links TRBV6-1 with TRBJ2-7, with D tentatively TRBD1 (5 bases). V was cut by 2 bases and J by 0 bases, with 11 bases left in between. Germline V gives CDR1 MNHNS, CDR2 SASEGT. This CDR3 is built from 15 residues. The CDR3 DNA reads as TGTGCCAGCAGTGAAAACAGGTACGGCTCCTACGAGCAGTACTTC. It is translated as CASSENRYGSYEQYF.

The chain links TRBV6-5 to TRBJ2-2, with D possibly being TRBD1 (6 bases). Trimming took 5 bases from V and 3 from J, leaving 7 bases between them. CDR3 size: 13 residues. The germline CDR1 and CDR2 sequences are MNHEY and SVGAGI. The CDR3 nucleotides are TGTGCCAGCAGTAGGACAGACACCGGGGAGCTGTTTTTT. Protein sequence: CASSRTDTGELFF.

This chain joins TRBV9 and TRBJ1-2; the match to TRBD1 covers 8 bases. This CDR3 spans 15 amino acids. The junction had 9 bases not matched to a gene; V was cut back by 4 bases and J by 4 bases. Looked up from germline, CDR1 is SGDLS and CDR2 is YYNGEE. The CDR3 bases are TGTGCCAGCAGCATTCTACAGGGGGATGCCTATGGCTACACCTTC. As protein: CASSILQGDAYGYTF.

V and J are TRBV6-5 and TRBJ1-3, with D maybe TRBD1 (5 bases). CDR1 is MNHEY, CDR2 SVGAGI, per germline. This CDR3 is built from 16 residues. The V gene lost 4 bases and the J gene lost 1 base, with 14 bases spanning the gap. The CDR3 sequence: CASSWAGPNSGNTIYF. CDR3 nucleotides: TGTGCCAGCAGTTGGGCGGGGCCAAATTCTGGAAACACCATATATTTT.

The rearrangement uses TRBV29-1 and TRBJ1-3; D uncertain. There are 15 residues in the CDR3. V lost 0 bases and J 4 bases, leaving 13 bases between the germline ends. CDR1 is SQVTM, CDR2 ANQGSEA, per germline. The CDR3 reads CSVEDSGEAGNTIYF. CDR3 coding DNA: TGCAGCGTTGAAGATAGCGGGGAGGCGGGAAACACCATATATTTT.

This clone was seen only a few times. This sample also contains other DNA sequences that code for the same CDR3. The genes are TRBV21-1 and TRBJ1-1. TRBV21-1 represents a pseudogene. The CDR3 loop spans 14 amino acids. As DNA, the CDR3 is TGTGCCAGCAGCAAAGAGGCGGGGAACACTGAAGCTTTCTTT. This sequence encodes CASSKEAGNTEAFF.

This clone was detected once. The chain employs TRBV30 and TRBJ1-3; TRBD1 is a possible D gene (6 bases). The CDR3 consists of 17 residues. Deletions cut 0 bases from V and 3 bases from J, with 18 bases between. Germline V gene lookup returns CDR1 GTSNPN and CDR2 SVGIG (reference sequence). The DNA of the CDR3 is TGTGCCTGGAGTGTACGCTGGGGGCAGTCATTTGGAAACACCATATATTTT. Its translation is CAWSVRWGQSFGNTIYF.

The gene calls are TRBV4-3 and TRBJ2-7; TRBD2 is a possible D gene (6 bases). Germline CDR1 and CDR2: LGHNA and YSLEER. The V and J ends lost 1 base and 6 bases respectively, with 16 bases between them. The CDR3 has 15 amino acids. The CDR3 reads CASSQGRWRGGEQYF. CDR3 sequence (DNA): TGCGCCAGCAGCCAAGGGAGATGGCGGGGTGGCGAGCAGTACTTC.

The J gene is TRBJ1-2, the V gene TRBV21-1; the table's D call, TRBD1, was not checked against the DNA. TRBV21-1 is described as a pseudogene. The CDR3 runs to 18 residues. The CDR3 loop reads CASSKKGQGLIPNYGYTF. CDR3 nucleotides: TGTGCCAGCAGCAAGAAAGGACAAGGGCTAATCCCTAACTATGGCTACACCTTC.